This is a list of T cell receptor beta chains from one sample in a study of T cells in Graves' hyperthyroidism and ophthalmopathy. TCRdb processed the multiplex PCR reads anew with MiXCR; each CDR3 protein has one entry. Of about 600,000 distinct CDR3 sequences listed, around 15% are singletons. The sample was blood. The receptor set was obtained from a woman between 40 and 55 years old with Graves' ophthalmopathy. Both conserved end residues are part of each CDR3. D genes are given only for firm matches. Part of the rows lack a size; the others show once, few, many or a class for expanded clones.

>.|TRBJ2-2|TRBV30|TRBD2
TGTGCCTGGGTCAACTCGGGACTAGCGGGAGGGCCCACCGGGGAGCTGTTTTTT
CAWVNSGLAGGPTGELFF
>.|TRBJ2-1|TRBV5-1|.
TGCGCCAGCAGCTTGGGACTAGGGACCTACAATGAGCAGTTCTTC
CASSLGLGTYNEQFF
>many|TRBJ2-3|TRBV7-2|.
TGTGCCAGCAGCTACCTCGGGACCCCCGGGGATACGCAGTATTTT
CASSYLGTPGDTQYF
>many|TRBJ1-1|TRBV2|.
TGTGCCAGCAGTGAACCATACAGGGCGAACACTGAAGCTTTCTTT
CASSEPYRANTEAFF
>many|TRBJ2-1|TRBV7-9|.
TGTGCCAGCAGCACCCATTCACAGGGCACCTCCTACAATGAGCAGTTCTTC
CASSTHSQGTSYNEQFF
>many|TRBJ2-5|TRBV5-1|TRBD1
TGTGCCAGCAGCTCGGGACAGCTCCAAGAGACCCAGTACTTC
CASSSGQLQETQYF
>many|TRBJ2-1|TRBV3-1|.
TGTGCCAGCAGCCGCTACTTTGAGCAGTTCTTC
CASSRYFEQFF
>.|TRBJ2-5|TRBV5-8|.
TGTGCCAGCAGCTCTCGACTTTTCCAAGAGACCCAGTACTTC
CASSSRLFQETQYF
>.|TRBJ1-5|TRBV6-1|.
TGTGCCAGCAGTCGATCTTTCTCTAAACAGCCCCAGCATTTT
CASSRSFSKQPQHF
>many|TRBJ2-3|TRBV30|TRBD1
TGTGCCTACCTACAGGGGGCTGGCACAGATACGCAGTATTTT
CAYLQGAGTDTQYF
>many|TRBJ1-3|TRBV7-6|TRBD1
TGTGCCAGCAGCTGGGGACAGCCTGGAAACACCATATATTTT
CASSWGQPGNTIYF
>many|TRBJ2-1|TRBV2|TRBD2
TGTGCCAGCAGTCTCTGGGGGCTAGCGGGACTCGATGAGCAGTTCTTC
CASSLWGLAGLDEQFF
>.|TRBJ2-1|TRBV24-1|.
TGTGCCACCAGTGATTTGGGTATGAATGAGCAGTTCTTC
CATSDLGMNEQFF
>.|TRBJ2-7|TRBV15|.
TGTGCCACCAGCTGGGGGAAGTCCTACGAGCAGTACTTC
CATSWGKSYEQYF
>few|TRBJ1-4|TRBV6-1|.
TGTGCCACCACCGGGACGTCGTTTGAAAAACTGTTTTTT
CATTGTSFEKLFF
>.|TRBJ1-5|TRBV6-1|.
TGTGCCAGCAGTGAAGTACGGGGTTCTACTCAGCCCCAGCATTTT
CASSEVRGSTQPQHF
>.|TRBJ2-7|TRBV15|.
TGTGCCACCAGCAGGGAACCACCCTACTCCTACGAGCAGTACTTC
CATSREPPYSYEQYF
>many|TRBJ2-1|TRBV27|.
TGTGCCAGCAGTTTATTCGGCGGGAAGGGTGTCAATGAGCAGTTCTTC
CASSLFGGKGVNEQFF
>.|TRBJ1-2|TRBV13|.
TGTGCCAGCAGCTTAGACAGGACTAATGGCTACACCTTC
CASSLDRTNGYTF
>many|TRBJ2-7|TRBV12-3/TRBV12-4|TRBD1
TGTGCCAGCAGTTTTGGGACAGGGGCCCTTTTTGAGCAGTACTTC
CASSFGTGALFEQYF
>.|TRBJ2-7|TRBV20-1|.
TGCAGTGCCAGTTGGTCCGGTCGTTCGGGTGCCCCTGGCGAGCAGTACTTC
CSASWSGRSGAPGEQYF
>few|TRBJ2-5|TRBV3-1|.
TGTGCCAGCAGCCAAGCCTCAATTCGTCAAGAGACCCAGTACTTC
CASSQASIRQETQYF
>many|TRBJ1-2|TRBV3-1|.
TGTGCCAGCAGCCAAGGGTTGAGGGGGGAGAGGTACACCTTC
CASSQGLRGERYTF
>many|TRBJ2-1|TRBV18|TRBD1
TGTGCCAGCTCCCAAGCCGGGACAGCCAATGAGCAGTTCTTC
CASSQAGTANEQFF
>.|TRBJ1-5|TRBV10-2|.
TGCGCCAGCAGTGCATTGGGTGGCGATCAGCCCCAGCATTTT
CASSALGGDQPQHF